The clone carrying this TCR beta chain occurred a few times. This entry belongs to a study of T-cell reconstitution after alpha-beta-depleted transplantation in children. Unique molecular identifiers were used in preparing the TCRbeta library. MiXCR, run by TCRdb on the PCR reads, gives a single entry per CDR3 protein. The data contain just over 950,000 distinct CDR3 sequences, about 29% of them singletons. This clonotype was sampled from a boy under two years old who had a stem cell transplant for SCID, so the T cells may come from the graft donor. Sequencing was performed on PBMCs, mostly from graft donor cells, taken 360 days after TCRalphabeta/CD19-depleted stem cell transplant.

Here the CDR3 reads CASSAALSGGETQYF. The CDR3 bases are TGTGCCAGCAGTGCTGCGCTGTCGGGGGGAGAGACCCAGTACTTC. V usage is TRBV12-3 or TRBV12-4 and J usage is TRBJ2-5; 7 bases match TRBD2. CDR3 length: 15 residues. Trimming took 5 bases from V and 4 from J; bases not matched to a gene: 10.